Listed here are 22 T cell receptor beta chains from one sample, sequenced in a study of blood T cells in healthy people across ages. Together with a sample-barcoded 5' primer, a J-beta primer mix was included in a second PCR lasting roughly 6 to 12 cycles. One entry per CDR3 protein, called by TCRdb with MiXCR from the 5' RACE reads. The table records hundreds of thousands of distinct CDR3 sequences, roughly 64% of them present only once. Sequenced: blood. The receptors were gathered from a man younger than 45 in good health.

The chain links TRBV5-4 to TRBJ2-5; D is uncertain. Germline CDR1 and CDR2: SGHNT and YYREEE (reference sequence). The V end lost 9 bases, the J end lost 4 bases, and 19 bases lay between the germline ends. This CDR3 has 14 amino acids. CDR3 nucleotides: TGTGCCACCGACAACGGATTGAAGGGAGAGACCCAGTACTTC. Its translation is CATDNGLKGETQYF.

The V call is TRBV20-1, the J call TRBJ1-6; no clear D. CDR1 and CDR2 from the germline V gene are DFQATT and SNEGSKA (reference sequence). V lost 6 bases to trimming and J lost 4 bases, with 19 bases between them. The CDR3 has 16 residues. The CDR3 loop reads CSAGRAQQIYNSPLHF. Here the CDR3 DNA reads TGCAGTGCGGGGAGGGCACAGCAGATTTATAATTCACCCCTCCACTTT.

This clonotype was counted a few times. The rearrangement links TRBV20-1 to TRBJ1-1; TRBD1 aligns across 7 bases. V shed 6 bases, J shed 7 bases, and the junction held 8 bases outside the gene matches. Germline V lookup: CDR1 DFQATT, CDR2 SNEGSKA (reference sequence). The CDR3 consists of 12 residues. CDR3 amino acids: CSARGQTNEAFF. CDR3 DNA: TGCAGTGCCCGGGGACAGACCAATGAAGCTTTCTTT.

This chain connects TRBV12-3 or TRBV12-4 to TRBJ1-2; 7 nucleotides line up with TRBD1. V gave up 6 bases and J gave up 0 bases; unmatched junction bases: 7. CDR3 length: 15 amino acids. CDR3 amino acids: CASSRPGQPNYGYTF. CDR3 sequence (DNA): TGTGCCAGCAGCCGCCCGGGACAGCCTAACTATGGCTACACCTTC.

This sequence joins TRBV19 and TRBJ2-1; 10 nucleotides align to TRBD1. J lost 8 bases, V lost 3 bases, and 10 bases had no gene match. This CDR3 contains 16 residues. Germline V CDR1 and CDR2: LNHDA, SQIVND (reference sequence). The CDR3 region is CASSMTRATGGDEQFF. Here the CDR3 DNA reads TGTGCCAGTAGTATGACTCGCGCGACAGGGGGCGATGAGCAGTTCTTC.

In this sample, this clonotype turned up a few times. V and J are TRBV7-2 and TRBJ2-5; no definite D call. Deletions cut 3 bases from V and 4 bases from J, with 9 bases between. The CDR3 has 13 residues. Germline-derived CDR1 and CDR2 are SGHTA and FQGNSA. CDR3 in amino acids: CASSFAVRETQYF. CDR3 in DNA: TGTGCCAGCAGCTTTGCGGTGCGAGAGACCCAGTACTTC.

The DNA of the CDR3 is TGTGCTAGTAACCAGGGGGTGGGCTCCTCTGGGGCCAACGTCCTGACTTTC. Translation gives CASNQGVGSSGANVLTF. The chain employs TRBV12-5 and TRBJ2-6, with 7 bases matching TRBD1. Germline CDR1 and CDR2: LGHNT and FRNRAP. The CDR3 consists of 17 residues. The V and J ends lost 8 bases and 0 bases, in that order; junction bases with no gene match: 10. The full variable domain, completed using reference TRBV12-5 and TRBJ2-6, is DARVTQTPRHKVTEMGQEVTMRCQPILGHNTVFWYRQTMMQGLELLAYFRNRAPLDDSGMPKDRFSAEMPDATLATLKIQPSEPRDSAVYFCASNQGVGSSGANVLTFGAGSRLTVL.

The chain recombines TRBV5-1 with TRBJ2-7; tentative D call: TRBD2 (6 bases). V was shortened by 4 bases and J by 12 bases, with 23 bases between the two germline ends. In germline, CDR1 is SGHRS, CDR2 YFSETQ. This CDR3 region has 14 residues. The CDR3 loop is CASSPGFIGGNTYF. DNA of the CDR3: TGCGCCAGCAGCCCTGGGTTTATCGGCGGGAATACGTACTTC. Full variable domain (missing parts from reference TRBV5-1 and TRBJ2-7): KAGVTQTPRYLIKTRGQQVTLSCSPISGHRSVSWYQQTPGQGLQFLFEYFSETQRNKGNFPGRFSGRQFSNSRSEMNVSTLELGDSALYLCASSPGFIGGNTYFGPGTRLTVT.

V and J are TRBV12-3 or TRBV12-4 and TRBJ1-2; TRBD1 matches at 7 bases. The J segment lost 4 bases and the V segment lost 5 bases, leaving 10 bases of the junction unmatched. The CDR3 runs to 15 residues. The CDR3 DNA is TGTGCCAGCAGTCCCGGGGACAGTCTGAGCTATGGCTACACCTTC. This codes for CASSPGDSLSYGYTF.

CDR3 in amino acids: CASSYDGRLNTEAFF. CDR3 nucleotide sequence: TGTGCCAGCAGTTATGACGGCCGATTAAACACTGAAGCTTTCTTT. The chain uses TRBV27 and TRBJ1-1; D gene ambiguous. The V gene lost 4 bases and the J gene lost 2 bases, with 14 bases spanning the gap. The CDR3 loop spans 15 amino acids. Germline V CDR1 and CDR2: MNHEY, SMNVEV (reference sequence).

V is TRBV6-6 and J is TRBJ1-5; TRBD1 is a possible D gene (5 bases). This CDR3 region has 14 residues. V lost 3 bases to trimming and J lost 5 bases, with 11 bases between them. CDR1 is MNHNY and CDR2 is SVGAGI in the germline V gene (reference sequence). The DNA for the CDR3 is TGTGCCAGCAGTTATTGGCAGGGAGATCAGCCCCAGCATTTT. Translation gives CASSYWQGDQPQHF.

The CDR3 coding sequence is TGTGCCAGCAGCCAAAGCTGGACTGGAAACACCATATATTTT. It specifies CASSQSWTGNTIYF. The chain joins TRBV3-1 to TRBJ1-3; the D is unclear. This CDR3 is 14 amino acids long. Trimming took off 2 bases at V and 2 bases at J, with 7 bases between the two ends. CDR1 is LGHDT, CDR2 YNNKEL, per germline (reference sequence).

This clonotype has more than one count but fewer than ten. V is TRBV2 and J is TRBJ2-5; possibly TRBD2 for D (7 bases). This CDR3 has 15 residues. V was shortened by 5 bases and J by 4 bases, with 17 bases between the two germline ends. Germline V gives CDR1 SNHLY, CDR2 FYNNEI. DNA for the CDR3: TGTGCCAGCAGTAGCTCGGGGGGCTCGGGAGAGACCCAGTACTTC. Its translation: CASSSSGGSGETQYF.

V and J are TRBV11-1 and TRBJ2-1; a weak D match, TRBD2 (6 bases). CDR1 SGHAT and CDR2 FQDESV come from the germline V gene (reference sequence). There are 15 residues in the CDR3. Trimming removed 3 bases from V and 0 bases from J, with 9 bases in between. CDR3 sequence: CASSFIADSYNEQFF. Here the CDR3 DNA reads TGTGCCAGCAGCTTCATAGCGGACTCCTACAATGAGCAGTTCTTC.

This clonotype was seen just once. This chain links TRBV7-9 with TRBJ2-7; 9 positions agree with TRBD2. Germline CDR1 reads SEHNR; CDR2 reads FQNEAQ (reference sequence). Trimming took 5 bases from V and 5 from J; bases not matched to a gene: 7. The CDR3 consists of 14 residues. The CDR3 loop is CASSRGRELDEQYF. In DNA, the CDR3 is TGTGCCAGCAGCCGCGGGAGGGAGCTGGACGAGCAGTACTTC.

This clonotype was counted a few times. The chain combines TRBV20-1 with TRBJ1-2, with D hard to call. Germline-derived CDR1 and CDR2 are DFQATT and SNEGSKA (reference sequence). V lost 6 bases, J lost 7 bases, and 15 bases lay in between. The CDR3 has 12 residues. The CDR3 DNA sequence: TGCAGTGCCCCCCGAGGCAGTGCTGGCTACACCTTC. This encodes CSAPRGSAGYTF.

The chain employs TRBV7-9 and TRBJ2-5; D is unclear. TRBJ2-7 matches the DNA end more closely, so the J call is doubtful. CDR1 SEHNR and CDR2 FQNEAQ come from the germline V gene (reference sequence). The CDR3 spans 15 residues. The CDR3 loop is CASSLVLGPTYEQYF. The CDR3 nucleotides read TGTGCCAGCAGCTTAGTTCTAGGCCCCACATACGAGCAGTACTTC.

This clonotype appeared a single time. In nucleotides, the CDR3 is TGTGCCAGCAGCTCCCCCGGGGGCGGCTATGAGACCCAGTACTTC. Its protein is CASSSPGGGYETQYF. This chain links TRBV7-2 with TRBJ2-7, with D perhaps given as TRBD1 or TRBD2 (6 bases each). The better agreement between TRBJ2-5 and the DNA end casts doubt on the J call. Germline assignment: CDR1 SGHTA and CDR2 FQGNSA. CDR3 length: 15 amino acids.

The CDR3 spells CASRNTGATNEKLFF. CDR3 nucleotides: TGTGCCAGCAGGAATACAGGGGCAACTAATGAAAAACTGTTTTTT. The chain couples TRBV6-1 to TRBJ1-4; 7 bases agree with TRBD1. With V trimmed by 6 bases and J by 0 bases, 4 bases remained unmatched. The length of the CDR3 is 15 residues. Germline V gene lookup returns CDR1 MNHNS and CDR2 SASEGT.

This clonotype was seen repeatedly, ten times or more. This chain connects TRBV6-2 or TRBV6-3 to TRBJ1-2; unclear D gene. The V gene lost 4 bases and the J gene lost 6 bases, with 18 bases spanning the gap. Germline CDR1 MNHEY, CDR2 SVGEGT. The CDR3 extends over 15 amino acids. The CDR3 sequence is CASSSYYSVENGYTF. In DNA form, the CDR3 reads TGTGCCAGCAGTTCCTACTACTCGGTCGAGAATGGCTACACCTTC.

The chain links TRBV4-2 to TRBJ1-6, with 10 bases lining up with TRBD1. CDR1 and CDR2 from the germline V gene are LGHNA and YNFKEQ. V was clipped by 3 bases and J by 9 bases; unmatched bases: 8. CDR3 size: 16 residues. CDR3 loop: CASSQETGTGASPLHF. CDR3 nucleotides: TGTGCCAGCAGCCAGGAAACCGGGACAGGGGCTTCACCCCTCCACTTT.

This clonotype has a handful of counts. In nucleotides, the CDR3 is TGTGCCAGCAGTTCGGATTTAGGGGCTAATTCCTACGAGCAGTACTTC. It is translated as CASSSDLGANSYEQYF. The rearrangement links TRBV28 to TRBJ2-7; D perhaps matches TRBD1 (5 bases). V shed 4 bases and J shed 1 base, with 17 bases lying between them. Germline V lookup: CDR1 MDHEN, CDR2 SYDVKM. There are 16 residues in the CDR3. Based on the CDR3 plus reference TRBV28 and TRBJ2-7, the full variable domain is DVKVTQSSRYLVKRTGEKVFLECVQDMDHENMFWYRQDPGLGLRLIYFSYDVKMKEKGDIPEGYSVSREKKERFSLILESASTNQTSMYLCASSSDLGANSYEQYFGPGTRLTVT.